What follows are 28 T cell receptor beta chains derived from one specimen sequenced in a study of T cell repertoires in aging, cancer and after chemotherapy. TCR beta rearrangements were amplified from peripheral blood genomic DNA. A mixed TRB-A/B primer pool amplified rearranged TRB by multiplex touch-down PCR. Each CDR3 protein is one row after TCRdb ran MiXCR on the multiplex PCR reads. This sample has around 12,000 distinct CDR3 sequences, with about 24% found just once. Sequencing used blood. The receptor set was obtained from a human donor in good health.

The chain uses TRBV12-3 or TRBV12-4 and TRBJ2-7; D is uncertain. Between the trimmed V and J ends, which lost 1 base and 3 bases, there was a span of 4 bases. The CDR3 runs to 12 residues. The CDR3: CASSLGIYEQYF. CDR3 sequence (DNA): TGTGCCAGCAGTTTAGGAATCTACGAGCAGTACTTC.

This clonotype has only a few counts. The chain carries TRBV10-3 and TRBJ1-6; perhaps TRBD1 as D (5 bases). The CDR3 covers 13 residues. The V gene lost 4 bases and the J gene lost 7 bases, with 8 bases spanning the gap. In germline, CDR1 is ENHRY, CDR2 SYGVKD. As DNA, the CDR3 is TGTGCCATCAGTGGGGACCTCAATTCACCCCTCCACTTT. Translated, it gives CAISGDLNSPLHF.

This clonotype was seen a handful of times. The rearrangement links TRBV6-8 to TRBJ1-5, with D unresolved. CDR3 length equals 15 residues. CDR1 is MNHGY, CDR2 SAAAGT, per germline. V was trimmed by 7 bases and J by 4 bases, leaving 17 bases between them. The CDR3 sequence is CASNLALGGNQPQHF. CDR3 sequence (DNA): TGTGCCAGCAACCTCGCGCTAGGAGGAAATCAGCCCCAGCATTTT.

This clonotype was counted only a few times. The rearrangement links TRBV6-2 or TRBV6-3 to TRBJ2-7; TRBD2 aligns across 8 bases. Germline V gene data show CDR1 as MNHEY and CDR2 as SVGEGT. Trimming at V came to 6 bases and at J to 0 bases, leaving 10 bases not matched to a gene. This CDR3 spans 16 amino acids. The CDR3 coding sequence is TGTGCCAGCAGACCCACTTTCGCGGGGGGCTCCTACGAGCAGTACTTC. This encodes CASRPTFAGGSYEQYF.

This clonotype turned up a few times. The chain couples TRBV30 to TRBJ2-6, with a tentative D call TRBD1 (5 bases). Germline V gene data show CDR1 as GTSNPN and CDR2 as SVGIG (reference sequence). This CDR3 comprises 18 residues. Trimming cost V 0 bases and J 0 bases, with 15 bases left between them. In DNA, the CDR3 is TGTGCCTGGAGTGTAAGGTCCAGGGCTTTCTCTGGGGCCAACGTCCTGACTTTC. Translated, it gives CAWSVRSRAFSGANVLTF.

In its sample, this clonotype is medium-sized. V and J are TRBV6-6 and TRBJ1-2; maybe TRBD1 (5 bases). This CDR3 has 16 amino acids. Trimming took off 6 bases at V and 7 bases at J, with 24 bases between the two ends. Germline CDR1 reads MNHNY; CDR2 reads SVGAGI (reference sequence). DNA for the CDR3: TGTGCCAGCAGCAACGGGTGGGGGGGAGATTATGGTGGCTACACCTTC. Amino acid sequence: CASSNGWGGDYGGYTF.

This clonotype was picked up a small number of times. Written as DNA, the CDR3 is TGTGCCAGCAGTGAATTCACTTCACCCCTCCACTTT. Translating it yields CASSEFTSPLHF. The rearrangement uses TRBV6-1 and TRBJ1-6; D unresolved. The germline CDR1 and CDR2 sequences are MNHNS and SASEGT. Trimming stripped 2 bases from V and 9 bases from J, with 5 bases between. The CDR3 spans 12 residues.

This clonotype is medium-sized (0.01 to 0.1%) in the sample. V and J are TRBV7-9 and TRBJ1-3, with D unresolved. CDR3 length: 14 residues. V lost 3 bases to trimming and J lost 2 bases, with 8 bases between them. The germline CDR1 and CDR2 sequences are SEHNR and FQNEAQ (reference sequence). The CDR3, as DNA: TGTGCCAGCAGCTTGGATTTTACTGGAAACACCATATATTTT. Amino acid sequence: CASSLDFTGNTIYF. Full variable domain (outside the CDR3, taken from reference TRBV7-9 and TRBJ1-3): DTGVSQNPRHKITKRGQNVTFRCDPISEHNRLYWYRQTLGQGPEFLTYFQNEAQLEKSRLLSDRFSAERPKGSFSTLEIQRTEQGDSAMYLCASSLDFTGNTIYFGEGSWLTVV.

J is TRBJ2-5 and V is TRBV5-4; 9 bases match TRBD1. J gave up 3 bases and V 2 bases, and 5 bases lay outside the gene matches. Germline lookup yields CDR1 SGHNT and CDR2 YYREEE (reference sequence). The CDR3 is 15 residues long. The CDR3 DNA follows: TGTGCCAGCAGCTTCCGACAGGGGGGAAAAGAGACCCAGTACTTC. Protein: CASSFRQGGKETQYF.

J is TRBJ2-5 and V is TRBV2; tentatively, D is TRBD1 (5 bases). The J call is doubtful: the DNA matches TRBJ2-7 better. The CDR3 is 12 amino acids. Per the germline V gene, CDR1 is SNHLY and CDR2 is FYNNEI. In DNA, the CDR3 is TGTGCCAGCAGTGTCCAGGGCTCCGAGCAGTACTTC. This gives the protein CASSVQGSEQYF.

This clonotype counts as medium-sized (0.01 to 0.1%). V gene TRBV6-5 combines with J gene TRBJ2-3, with D unresolved. Germline CDR1 reads MNHEY; CDR2 reads SVGAGI. CDR3 length equals 13 residues. Between the trimmed V and J ends, which lost 6 bases and 2 bases, there was a span of 9 bases. CDR3 coding DNA: TGTGCCAGCAGCATCGTCTACACAGATACGCAGTATTTT. Translated: CASSIVYTDTQYF.

This chain connects TRBV6-5 to TRBJ2-5, with 10 bases that match TRBD2. The CDR3 consists of 15 residues. V lost 6 bases and J lost 5; bases outside the gene matches: 9. Germline CDR1 is MNHEY and CDR2 is SVGAGI. CDR3 nucleotides: TGTGCCAGCAGCCCCGTAAGCGGGGGGGCGGAGACCCAGTACTTC. Translation gives CASSPVSGGAETQYF.

This clonotype was counted once. The chain uses TRBV4-3 and TRBJ2-7; 11 bases agree with TRBD2. The DNA end is a closer match to TRBJ2-1, so the J assignment may be wrong. The CDR3 is made up of 17 amino acids. Germline CDR1 and CDR2: LGHNA and YSLEER. The CDR3 DNA reads TGCGCCAGCAGCCAGCCCCCCCTAGCGGGGGGCTATAATGAGCAGTTCTTC. Translation: CASSQPPLAGGYNEQFF.

The J gene is TRBJ2-1, the V gene TRBV19; TRBD2 aligns across 7 bases. Per the germline V gene, CDR1 is LNHDA and CDR2 is SQIVND (reference sequence). V lost 1 base and J lost 7; bases outside the gene matches: 7. CDR3 length equals 15 residues. This CDR3 reads CASSIGGGYRNEQFF. The CDR3 coding sequence is TGTGCCAGTAGTATAGGGGGGGGGTATAGGAATGAGCAGTTCTTC.

This clonotype is judged medium-sized (0.01 to 0.1%). This chain uses TRBV20-1 with TRBJ2-1; D remains unclear. The germline V and J ends were trimmed by 3 bases and 10 bases, with 10 bases remaining between them. The CDR3 length is 11 residues. The germline V gene encodes CDR1 DFQATT and CDR2 SNEGSKA (reference sequence). Written as DNA, the CDR3 is TGCAGTGCTAGCCTTTTGGAGGAGCAGTTCTTC. The encoded protein is CSASLLEEQFF.

The genes are TRBV5-1 and TRBJ1-2, with a possible D match to TRBD1 (6 bases). Germline V CDR1 and CDR2: SGHRS, YFSETQ. The CDR3 consists of 15 residues. Trimming took off 0 bases at V and 5 bases at J, with 14 bases between the two ends. The CDR3 nucleotides read TGCGCCAGCAGCTTGGAGGCAGGGGCAAGATATGGCTACACCTTC. Translating gives CASSLEAGARYGYTF.

This clonotype has just a few counts. The chain's CDR3 is CASSNKETQYF. The CDR3 DNA is TGTGCCAGCAGTAATAAAGAGACCCAGTACTTC. The chain combines TRBV25-1 with TRBJ2-5, with no clear D. The CDR3 sequence is 11 residues long. CDR1 is MGHDK and CDR2 is SYGVNS in the germline V gene. V dropped 5 bases and J dropped 3 bases, with 4 bases sitting between them.

By its share, this clonotype is medium-sized (0.01 to 0.1%). The genes are TRBV20-1 and TRBJ1-2; 8 nucleotides align to TRBD1. Germline V gives CDR1 DFQATT, CDR2 SNEGSKA (reference sequence). The CDR3 has 14 amino acids. Trimming at V came to 3 bases and at J to 2 bases, leaving 5 bases not matched to a gene. The DNA of the CDR3 is TGCAGTGCTAGCGGACAGGGCTTGAACTATGGCTACACCTTC. It specifies CSASGQGLNYGYTF.

By its share, this clonotype is medium-sized. One end of the junction does not line up with germline, which may come from a read error. The V call is TRBV6-5, the J call TRBJ1-6; D unclear. Germline loops: CDR1 MNHEY, CDR2 SVGAGI. The CDR3 runs 12 residues. CDR3 protein: CASSYKNSPLHF. In DNA, the CDR3 is TGTGCCAGCAGTTACAAGAATTCGCCCCTCCACTTT.

By frequency in the sample, this clonotype is medium-sized (0.01 to 0.1%). The rearrangement uses TRBV7-3 and TRBJ2-1; the match to TRBD2 covers 9 bases. The junction had 3 bases not matched to a gene; V was cut back by 2 bases and J by 4 bases. Germline lookup yields CDR1 SGHTA and CDR2 FQGTGA. This CDR3 comprises 15 residues. The CDR3 sequence: CASSLGGGEYNEQFF. The CDR3 bases are TGTGCCAGCAGCTTAGGCGGGGGGGAATACAATGAGCAGTTCTTC.

This clonotype counts as medium-sized. The chain carries TRBV12-3 or TRBV12-4 and TRBJ1-6, with D maybe TRBD1 (6 bases). This CDR3 contains 15 residues. Trimming removed 7 bases at V and 4 bases at J, with 14 bases between. CDR3 loop: CASKTRGQYNSPLHF. The CDR3 DNA follows: TGTGCCAGCAAAACACGCGGACAGTATAATTCACCCCTCCACTTT.

The chain has TRBV5-1 and TRBJ2-5; D might be TRBD1 (6 bases). With 2 bases removed from V and 5 bases from J, the gap between germline ends came to 10 bases. Germline lookup yields CDR1 SGHRS and CDR2 YFSETQ. This CDR3 is 13 amino acids long. The CDR3 is CASSFRGYETQYF. CDR3 nucleotide sequence: TGCGCCAGCAGCTTTAGGGGGTATGAGACCCAGTACTTC.

This clonotype showed up just a few times. The chain has TRBV24-1 and TRBJ2-5, with 8 bases that match TRBD1. Trimming cost V 7 bases and J 5 bases; bases outside gene matches: 11. The CDR3 extends over 15 amino acids. Per the germline V gene, CDR1 is KGHDR and CDR2 is SFDVKD. The CDR3: CATSQTGDEGETQYF. The CDR3 DNA is TGTGCCACCAGCCAGACAGGGGATGAGGGGGAGACCCAGTACTTC.

The rearrangement links TRBV19 to TRBJ2-5; D gene unclear. The CDR3 consists of 13 residues. Germline V gene data show CDR1 as LNHDA and CDR2 as SQIVND (reference sequence). V shed 5 bases and J shed 0 bases, with 7 bases lying between them. CDR3 residues: CASSLRYQETQYF. The CDR3 bases are TGTGCCAGTAGTTTACGGTACCAAGAGACCCAGTACTTC.

This clonotype ranks as medium-sized. The chain recombines TRBV6-5 with TRBJ1-2; 7 nucleotides match TRBD1. The CDR3 contains 14 residues. The V and J ends lost 6 bases and 4 bases, in that order; junction bases with no gene match: 8. CDR1 and CDR2 (germline): MNHEY, SVGAGI. The CDR3 coding sequence is TGTGCCAGCAGCCCCTGGAGGGGGCCCTATGGCTACACCTTC. It specifies CASSPWRGPYGYTF.

The CDR3 here is CASSHGLAGGTDTQYF. The DNA of the CDR3 is TGCGCCAGCAGCCACGGACTAGCGGGGGGAACAGATACGCAGTATTTT. The chain employs TRBV5-1 and TRBJ2-3; 14 positions match TRBD2. Trimming cost V 4 bases and J 3 bases; bases outside gene matches: 4. This CDR3 comprises 16 residues. Germline V gives CDR1 SGHRS, CDR2 YFSETQ.

The chain has TRBV5-1 and TRBJ1-1; D is possibly TRBD1 (6 bases). V lost 3 bases to trimming and J lost 5 bases, with 14 bases between them. This CDR3 comprises 14 residues. The germline gives CDR1 SGHRS, CDR2 YFSETQ. In DNA, the CDR3 is TGCGCCAGCAGCTGGGGGGGGGGGCTAACTGAAGCTTTCTTT. This sequence encodes CASSWGGGLTEAFF.

The chain employs TRBV10-1 and TRBJ1-1, with D unclear. The CDR3 covers 10 residues. Germline V gene data show CDR1 as WNHNN and CDR2 as SYGVQD (reference sequence). The V end was cut by 8 bases, the J end by 2 bases, with 3 bases between. The CDR3 protein is CASGNTEAFF. The CDR3 nucleotides read TGCGCCAGCGGAAACACTGAAGCTTTCTTT.